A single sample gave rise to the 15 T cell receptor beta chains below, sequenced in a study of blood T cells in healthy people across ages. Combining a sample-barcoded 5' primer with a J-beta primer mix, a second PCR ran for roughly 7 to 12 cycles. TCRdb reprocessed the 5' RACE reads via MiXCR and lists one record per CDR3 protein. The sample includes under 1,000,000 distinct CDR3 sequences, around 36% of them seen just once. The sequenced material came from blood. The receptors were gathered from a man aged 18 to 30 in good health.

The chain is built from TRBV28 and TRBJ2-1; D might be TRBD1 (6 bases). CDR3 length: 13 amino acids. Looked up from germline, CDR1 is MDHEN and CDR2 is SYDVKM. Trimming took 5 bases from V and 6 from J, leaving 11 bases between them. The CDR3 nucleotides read TGTGCCAGCAGTCAACGGACAGCCAATGAGCAGTTCTTC. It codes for CASSQRTANEQFF.

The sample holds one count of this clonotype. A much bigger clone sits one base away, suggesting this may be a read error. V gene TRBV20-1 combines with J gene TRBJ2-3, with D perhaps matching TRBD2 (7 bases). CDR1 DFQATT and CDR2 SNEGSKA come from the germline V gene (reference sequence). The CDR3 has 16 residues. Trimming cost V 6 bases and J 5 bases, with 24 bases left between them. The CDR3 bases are TGCAGTGCCACTACTTCGTTGGGGGGGGCCATAGATACGCAGTATTTT. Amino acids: CSATTSLGGAIDTQYF.

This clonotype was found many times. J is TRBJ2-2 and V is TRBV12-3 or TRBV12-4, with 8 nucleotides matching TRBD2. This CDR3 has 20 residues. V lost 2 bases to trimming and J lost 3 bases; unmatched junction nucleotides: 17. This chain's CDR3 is CASSLSHGDLAGGHTGELFF. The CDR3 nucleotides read TGTGCCAGCAGTTTATCTCACGGGGACCTTGCGGGGGGCCACACCGGGGAGCTGTTTTTT.

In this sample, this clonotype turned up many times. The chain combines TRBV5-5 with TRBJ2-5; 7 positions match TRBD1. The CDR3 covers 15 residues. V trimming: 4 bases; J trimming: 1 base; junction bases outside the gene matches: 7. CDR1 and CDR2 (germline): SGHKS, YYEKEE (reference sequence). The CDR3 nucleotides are TGTGCCAGCAGCCATCGGACAGGCCTCCAAGAGACCCAGTACTTC. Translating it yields CASSHRTGLQETQYF.

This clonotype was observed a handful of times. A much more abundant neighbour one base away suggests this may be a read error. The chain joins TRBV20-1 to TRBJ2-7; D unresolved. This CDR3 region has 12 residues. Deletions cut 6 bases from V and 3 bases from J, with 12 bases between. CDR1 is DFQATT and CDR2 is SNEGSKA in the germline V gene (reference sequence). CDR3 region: CSAGSADYEQYF. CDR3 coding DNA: TGCAGTGCGGGGTCGGCCGACTACGAGCAGTACTTC.

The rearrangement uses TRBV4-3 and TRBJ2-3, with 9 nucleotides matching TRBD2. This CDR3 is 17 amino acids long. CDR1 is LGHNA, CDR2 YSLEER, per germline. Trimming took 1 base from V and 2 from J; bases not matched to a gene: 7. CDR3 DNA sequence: TGCGCCAGCAGCCAAGTGGTAGCGGGGGAAACCACAGATACGCAGTATTTT. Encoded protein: CASSQVVAGETTDTQYF.

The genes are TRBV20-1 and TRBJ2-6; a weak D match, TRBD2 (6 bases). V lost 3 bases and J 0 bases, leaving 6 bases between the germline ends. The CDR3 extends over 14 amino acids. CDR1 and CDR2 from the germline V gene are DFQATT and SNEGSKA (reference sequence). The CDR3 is CSAREGSGANVLTF. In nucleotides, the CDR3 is TGCAGTGCTAGGGAGGGCTCTGGGGCCAACGTCCTGACTTTC.

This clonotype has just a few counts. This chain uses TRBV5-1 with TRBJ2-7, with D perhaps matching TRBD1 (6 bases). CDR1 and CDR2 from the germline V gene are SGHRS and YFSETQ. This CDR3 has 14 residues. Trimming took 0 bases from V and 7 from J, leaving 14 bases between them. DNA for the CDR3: TGCGCCAGCAGCTTGGGCACAGGGTCTGGTGAGCAGTACTTC. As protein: CASSLGTGSGEQYF.

The CDR3 DNA sequence: TGTGCCAGCAGCCCAAGTCCGGACCGCTATGGCTACACCTTC. Translating gives CASSPSPDRYGYTF. V is TRBV12-3 or TRBV12-4 and J is TRBJ1-2; no definite D call. CDR3 length: 14 residues. V gave up 6 bases and J gave up 4 bases, with 15 bases separating them.

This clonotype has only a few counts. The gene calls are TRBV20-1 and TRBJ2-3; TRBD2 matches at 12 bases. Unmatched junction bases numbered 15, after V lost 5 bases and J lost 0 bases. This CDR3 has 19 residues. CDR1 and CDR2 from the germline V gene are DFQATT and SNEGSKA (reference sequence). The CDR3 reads CSAQRSTSGGLSSTDTQYF. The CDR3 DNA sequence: TGCAGTGCTCAGCGATCGACTAGCGGGGGCTTATCAAGCACAGATACGCAGTATTTT.

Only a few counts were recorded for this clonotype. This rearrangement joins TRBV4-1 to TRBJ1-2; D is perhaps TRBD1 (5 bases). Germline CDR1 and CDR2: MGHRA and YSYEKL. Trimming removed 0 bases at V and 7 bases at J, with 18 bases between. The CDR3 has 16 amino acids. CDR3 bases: TGCGCCAGCAGCCAAGAGGGGCCGGATGTTGCTGGTGGCTACACCTTC. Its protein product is CASSQEGPDVAGGYTF.

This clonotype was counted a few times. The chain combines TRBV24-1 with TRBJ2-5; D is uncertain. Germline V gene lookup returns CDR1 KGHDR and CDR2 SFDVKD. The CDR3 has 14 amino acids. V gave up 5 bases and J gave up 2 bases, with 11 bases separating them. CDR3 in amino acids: CATSGVLRQETQYF. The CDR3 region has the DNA TGTGCCACCAGTGGGGTCTTGCGTCAAGAGACCCAGTACTTC.

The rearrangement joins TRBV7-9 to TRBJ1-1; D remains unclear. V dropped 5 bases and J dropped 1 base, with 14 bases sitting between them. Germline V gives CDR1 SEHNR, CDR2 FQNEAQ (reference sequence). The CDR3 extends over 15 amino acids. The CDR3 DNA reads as TGTGCCAGCAGCACCCCGGTTCGACAGAACACTGAAGCTTTCTTT. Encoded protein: CASSTPVRQNTEAFF. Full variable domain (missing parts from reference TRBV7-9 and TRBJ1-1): DTGVSQNPRHKITKRGQNVTFRCDPISEHNRLYWYRQTLGQGPEFLTYFQNEAQLEKSRLLSDRFSAERPKGSFSTLEIQRTEQGDSAMYLCASSTPVRQNTEAFFGQGTRLTVV.

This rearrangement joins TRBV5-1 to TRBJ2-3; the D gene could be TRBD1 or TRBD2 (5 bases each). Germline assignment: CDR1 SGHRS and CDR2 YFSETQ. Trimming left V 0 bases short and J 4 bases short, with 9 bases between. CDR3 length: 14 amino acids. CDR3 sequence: CASSLEVGADTQYF. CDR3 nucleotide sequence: TGCGCCAGCAGCTTGGAGGTGGGGGCAGATACGCAGTATTTT.

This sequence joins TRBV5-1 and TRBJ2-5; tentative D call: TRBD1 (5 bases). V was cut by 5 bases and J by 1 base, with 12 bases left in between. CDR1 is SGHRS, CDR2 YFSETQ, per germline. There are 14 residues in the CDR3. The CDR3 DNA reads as TGCGCCAGCAGACCCCAGGGCCTCCAAGAGACCCAGTACTTC. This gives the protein CASRPQGLQETQYF.